This TCR beta chain is drawn from a study of shared clonotypes between healthy human individuals. Naive CD8 cells lacked CD45RO, underwent positive selection for CCR7 and left out terminally differentiated effector memory CD45RA+ cells. After removal of 2 bases from V and 5 bases from J, the junction contained 3 bases not matched to a gene. The CDR3 totals 14 residues. The germline gives CDR1 SQVTM, CDR2 ANQGSEA. Measured with immunoSEQ multiplex PCR; TCRdb has only the in-frame clones, and not every one. The sample lists about 680,000 clones, approximately 90% occurring once. Sequencing was carried out using naive CD8+ T cells sorted from blood. The chain joins TRBV29-1 to TRBJ2-5, with 12 bases lining up with TRBD2. The TCR was taken from a man aged 25 to 45 in good health. This chain's CDR3 is CSVEPLAGGETQYF. CDR3 in DNA: TGCAGCGTTGAACCACTAGCGGGAGGTGAGACCCAGTACTTC.